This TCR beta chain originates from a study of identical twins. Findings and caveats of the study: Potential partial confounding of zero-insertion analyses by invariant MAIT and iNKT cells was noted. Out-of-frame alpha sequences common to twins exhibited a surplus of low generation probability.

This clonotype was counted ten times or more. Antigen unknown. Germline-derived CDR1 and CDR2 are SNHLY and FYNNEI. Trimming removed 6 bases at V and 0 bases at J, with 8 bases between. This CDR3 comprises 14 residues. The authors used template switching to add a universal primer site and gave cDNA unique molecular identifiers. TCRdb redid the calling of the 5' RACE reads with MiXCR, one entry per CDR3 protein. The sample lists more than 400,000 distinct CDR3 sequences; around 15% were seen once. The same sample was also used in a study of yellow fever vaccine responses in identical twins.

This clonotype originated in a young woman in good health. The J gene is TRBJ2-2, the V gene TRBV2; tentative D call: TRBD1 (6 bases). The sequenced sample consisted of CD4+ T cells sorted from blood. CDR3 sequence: CASSGTTNTGELFF. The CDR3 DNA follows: TGTGCCAGCAGCGGGACAACGAACACCGGGGAGCTGTTTTTT.